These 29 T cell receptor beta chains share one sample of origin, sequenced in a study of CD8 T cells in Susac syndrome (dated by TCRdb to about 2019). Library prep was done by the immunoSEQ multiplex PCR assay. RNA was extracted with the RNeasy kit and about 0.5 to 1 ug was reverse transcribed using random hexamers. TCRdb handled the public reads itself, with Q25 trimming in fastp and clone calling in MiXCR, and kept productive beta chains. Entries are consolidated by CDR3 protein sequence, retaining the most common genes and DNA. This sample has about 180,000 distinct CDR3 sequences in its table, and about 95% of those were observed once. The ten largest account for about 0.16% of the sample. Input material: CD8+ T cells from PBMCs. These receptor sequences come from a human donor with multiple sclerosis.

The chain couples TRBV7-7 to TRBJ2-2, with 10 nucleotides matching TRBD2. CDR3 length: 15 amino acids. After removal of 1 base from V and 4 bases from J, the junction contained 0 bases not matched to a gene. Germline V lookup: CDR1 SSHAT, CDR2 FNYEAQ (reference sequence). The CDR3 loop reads CASSLGLAGTGELFF. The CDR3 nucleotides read TGTGCCAGCAGCTTAGGACTAGCGGGCACCGGGGAGCTGTTTTTT. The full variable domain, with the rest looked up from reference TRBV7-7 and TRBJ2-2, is GAGVSQSPRYKVTKRGQDVTLRCDPISSHATLYWYQQALGQGPEFLTYFNYEAQPDKSGLPSDRFSAERPEGSISTLTIQRTEQRDSAMYRCASSLGLAGTGELFFGEGSRLTVL.

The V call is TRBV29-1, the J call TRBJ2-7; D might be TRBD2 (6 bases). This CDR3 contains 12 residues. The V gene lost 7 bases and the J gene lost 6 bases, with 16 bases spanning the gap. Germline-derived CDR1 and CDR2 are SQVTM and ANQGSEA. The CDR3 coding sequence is TGCAGCGCAAACGGGGGAGTTTCCGAGCAGTACTTC. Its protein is CSANGGVSEQYF.

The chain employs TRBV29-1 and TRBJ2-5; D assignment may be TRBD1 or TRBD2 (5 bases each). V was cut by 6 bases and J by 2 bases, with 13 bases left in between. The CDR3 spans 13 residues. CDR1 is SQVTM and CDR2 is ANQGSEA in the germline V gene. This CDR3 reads CSVAGTAQETQYF. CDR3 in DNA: TGCAGCGTGGCCGGGACGGCACAAGAGACCCAGTACTTC.

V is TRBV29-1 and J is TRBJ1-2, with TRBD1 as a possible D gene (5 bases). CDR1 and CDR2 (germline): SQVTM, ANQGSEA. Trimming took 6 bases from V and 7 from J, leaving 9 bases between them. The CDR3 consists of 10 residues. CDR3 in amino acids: CSVRAGGYTF. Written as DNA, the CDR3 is TGCAGCGTCAGGGCTGGTGGCTACACCTTC.

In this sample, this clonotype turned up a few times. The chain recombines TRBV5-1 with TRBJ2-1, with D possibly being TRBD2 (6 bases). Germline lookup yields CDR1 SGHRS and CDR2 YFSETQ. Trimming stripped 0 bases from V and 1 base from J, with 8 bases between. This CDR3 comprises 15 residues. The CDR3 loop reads CASSLVGSSYNEQFF. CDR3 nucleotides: TGCGCCAGCAGCTTGGTCGGGAGTTCCTACAATGAGCAGTTCTTC.

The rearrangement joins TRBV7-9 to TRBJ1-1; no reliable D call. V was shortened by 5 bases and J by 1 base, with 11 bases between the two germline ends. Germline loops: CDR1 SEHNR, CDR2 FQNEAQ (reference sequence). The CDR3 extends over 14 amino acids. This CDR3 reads CASSPYRPNTEAFF. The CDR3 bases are TGTGCCAGCAGCCCATACCGTCCGAACACTGAAGCTTTCTTT.

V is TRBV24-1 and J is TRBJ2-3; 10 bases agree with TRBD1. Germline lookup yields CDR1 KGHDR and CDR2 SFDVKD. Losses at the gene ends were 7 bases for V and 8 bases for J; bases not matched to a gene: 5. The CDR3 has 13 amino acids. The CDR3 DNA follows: TGTGCCACCAGCGGGACAGGGGTCAGTACGCAGTATTTT. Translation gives CATSGTGVSTQYF.

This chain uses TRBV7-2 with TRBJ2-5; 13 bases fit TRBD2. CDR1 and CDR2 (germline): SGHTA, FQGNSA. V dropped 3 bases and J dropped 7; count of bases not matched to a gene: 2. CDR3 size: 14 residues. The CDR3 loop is CASSFGLAGVTQYF. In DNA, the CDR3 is TGTGCCAGCAGCTTCGGACTAGCGGGAGTGACCCAGTACTTC.

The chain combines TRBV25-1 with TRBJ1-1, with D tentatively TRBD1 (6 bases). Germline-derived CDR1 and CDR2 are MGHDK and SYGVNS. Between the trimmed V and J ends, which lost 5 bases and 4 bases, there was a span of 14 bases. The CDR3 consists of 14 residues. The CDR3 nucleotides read TGTGCCAGCAGTATGACAGGCTCCGTCACTGAAGCTTTCTTT. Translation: CASSMTGSVTEAFF.

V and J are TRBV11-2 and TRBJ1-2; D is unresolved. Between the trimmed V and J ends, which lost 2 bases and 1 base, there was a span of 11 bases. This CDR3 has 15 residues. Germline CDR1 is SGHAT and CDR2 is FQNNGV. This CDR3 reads CASSLSGRLNYGYTF. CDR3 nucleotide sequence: TGTGCCAGCAGCTTATCGGGCAGACTTAACTATGGCTACACCTTC.

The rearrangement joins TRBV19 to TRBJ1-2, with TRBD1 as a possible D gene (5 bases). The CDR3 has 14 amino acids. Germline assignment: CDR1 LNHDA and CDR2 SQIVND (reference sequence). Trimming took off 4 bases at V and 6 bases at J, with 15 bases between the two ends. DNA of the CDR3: TGTGCCAGTAGTACCGGGACGCCTCGGAATGGCTACACCTTC. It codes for CASSTGTPRNGYTF.

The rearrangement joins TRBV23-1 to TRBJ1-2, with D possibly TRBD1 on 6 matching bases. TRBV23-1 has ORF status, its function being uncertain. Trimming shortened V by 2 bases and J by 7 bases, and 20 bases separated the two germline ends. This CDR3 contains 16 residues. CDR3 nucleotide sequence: TGCGCCAGCAGTCAACTAACCGGACAGTCGAAGGGTGGCTACACCTTC. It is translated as CASSQLTGQSKGGYTF.

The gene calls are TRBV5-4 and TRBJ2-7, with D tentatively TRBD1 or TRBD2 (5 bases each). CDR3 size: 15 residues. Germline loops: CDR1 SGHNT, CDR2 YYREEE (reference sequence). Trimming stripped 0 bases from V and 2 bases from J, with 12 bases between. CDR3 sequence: CASSLEEGKAYEQYF. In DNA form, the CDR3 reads TGTGCCAGCAGCTTGGAAGAGGGGAAAGCCTACGAGCAGTACTTC.

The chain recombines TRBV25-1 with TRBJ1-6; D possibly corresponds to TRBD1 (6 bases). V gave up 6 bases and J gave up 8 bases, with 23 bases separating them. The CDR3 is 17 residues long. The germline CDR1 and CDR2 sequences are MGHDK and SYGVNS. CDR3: CASRDQSGGNYYSPLHF. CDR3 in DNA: TGTGCCAGCAGAGACCAATCTGGGGGCAATTATTATTCACCCCTCCACTTT. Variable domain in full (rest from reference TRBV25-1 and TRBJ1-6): EADIYQTPRYLVIGTGKKITLECSQTMGHDKMYWYQQDPGMELHLIHYSYGVNSTEKGDLSSESTVSRIRTEHFPLTLESARPSHTSQYLCASRDQSGGNYYSPLHFGNGTRLTVT.

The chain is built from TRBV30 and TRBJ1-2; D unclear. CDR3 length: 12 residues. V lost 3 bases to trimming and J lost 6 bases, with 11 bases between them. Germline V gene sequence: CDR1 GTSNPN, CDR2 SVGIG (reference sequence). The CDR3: CAWSLAGDGYTF. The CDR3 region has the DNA TGTGCCTGGAGCCTCGCTGGGGATGGCTACACCTTC.

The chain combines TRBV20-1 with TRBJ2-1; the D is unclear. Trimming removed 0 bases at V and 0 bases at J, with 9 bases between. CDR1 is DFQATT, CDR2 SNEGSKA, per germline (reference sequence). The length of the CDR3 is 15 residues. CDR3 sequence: CSARDYSSSYNEQFF. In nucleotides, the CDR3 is TGCAGTGCTAGAGATTATTCTAGCTCCTACAATGAGCAGTTCTTC.

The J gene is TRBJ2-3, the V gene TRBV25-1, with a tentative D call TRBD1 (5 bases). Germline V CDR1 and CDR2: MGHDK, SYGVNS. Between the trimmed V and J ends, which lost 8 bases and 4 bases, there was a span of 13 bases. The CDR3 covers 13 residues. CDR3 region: CASGAWGADTQYF. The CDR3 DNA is TGTGCCAGCGGGGCCTGGGGTGCAGATACGCAGTATTTT.

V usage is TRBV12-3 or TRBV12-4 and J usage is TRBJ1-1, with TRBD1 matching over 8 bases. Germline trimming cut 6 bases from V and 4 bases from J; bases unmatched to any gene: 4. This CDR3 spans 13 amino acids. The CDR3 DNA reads TGTGCCAGCAGATCAGGGGGCATCACTGAAGCTTTCTTT. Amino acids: CASRSGGITEAFF.

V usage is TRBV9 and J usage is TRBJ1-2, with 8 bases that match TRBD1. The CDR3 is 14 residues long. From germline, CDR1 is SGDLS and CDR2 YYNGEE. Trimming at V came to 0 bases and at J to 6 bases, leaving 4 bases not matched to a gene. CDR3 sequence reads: CASSVGGQGDGYTF. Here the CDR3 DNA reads TGTGCCAGCAGCGTAGGCGGACAGGGTGATGGCTACACCTTC. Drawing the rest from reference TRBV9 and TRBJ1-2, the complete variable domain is DSGVTQTPKHLITATGQRVTLRCSPRSGDLSVYWYQQSLDQGLQFLIQYYNGEERAKGNILERFSAQQFPDLHSELNLSSLELGDSALYFCASSVGGQGDGYTFGSGTRLTVV.

CDR3 DNA sequence: TGTGCCAGCAGCTTTGCGCCCACAGATACGCAGTATTTT. Its translation: CASSFAPTDTQYF. The gene calls are TRBV7-6 and TRBJ2-3; no reliable D call. Deletions cut 3 bases from V and 2 bases from J, with 6 bases between. This CDR3 spans 13 amino acids. Germline values: CDR1 SGHVS, CDR2 FNYEAQ. The variable domain in full, with the rest retrieved from reference TRBV7-6 and TRBJ2-3, is GAGVSQSPRYKVTKRGQDVALRCDPISGHVSLYWYRQALGQGPEFLTYFNYEAQQDKSGLPNDRFSAERPEGSISTLTIQRTEQRDSAMYRCASSFAPTDTQYFGPGTRLTVL.

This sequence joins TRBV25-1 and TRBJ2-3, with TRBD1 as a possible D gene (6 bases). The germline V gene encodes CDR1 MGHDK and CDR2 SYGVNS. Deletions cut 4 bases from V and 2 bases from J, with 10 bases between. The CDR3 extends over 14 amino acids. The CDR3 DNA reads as TGTGCCAGCAGTGGCCGGGACACCACAGATACGCAGTATTTT. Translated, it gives CASSGRDTTDTQYF.

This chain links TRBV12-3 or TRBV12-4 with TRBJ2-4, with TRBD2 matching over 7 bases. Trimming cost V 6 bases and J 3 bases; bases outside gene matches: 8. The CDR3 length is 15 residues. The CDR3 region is CASSRGEQNKNIQYF. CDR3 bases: TGTGCCAGCAGCCGGGGGGAGCAGAACAAAAACATTCAGTACTTC.

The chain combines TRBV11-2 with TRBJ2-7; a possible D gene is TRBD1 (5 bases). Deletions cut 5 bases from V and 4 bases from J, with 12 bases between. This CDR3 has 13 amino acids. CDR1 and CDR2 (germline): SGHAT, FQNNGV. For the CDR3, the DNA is TGTGCCAGCAGCCTACGAGCAGGGTACGAGCAGTACTTC. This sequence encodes CASSLRAGYEQYF.

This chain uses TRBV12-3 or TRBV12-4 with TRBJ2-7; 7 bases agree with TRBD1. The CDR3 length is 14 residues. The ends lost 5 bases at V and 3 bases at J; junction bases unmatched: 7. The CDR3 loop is CASSPGQQNYEQYF. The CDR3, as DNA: TGTGCCAGCAGTCCGGGACAGCAGAACTACGAGCAGTACTTC.

The chain's CDR3 is CASSEVRTYEQYF. The CDR3 DNA is TGTGCCAGCAGTGAAGTTAGGACTTACGAGCAGTACTTC. The V and J genes are TRBV2 and TRBJ2-7; tentatively, D is TRBD2 (5 bases). The CDR3 is made up of 13 amino acids. Germline V gene lookup returns CDR1 SNHLY and CDR2 FYNNEI. Trimming shortened V by 1 base and J by 4 bases, and 8 bases separated the two germline ends. The complete variable domain, with remaining parts taken from reference TRBV2 and TRBJ2-7, reads EPEVTQTPSHQVTQMGQEVILRCVPISNHLYFYWYRQILGQKVEFLVSFYNNEISEKSEIFDDQFSVERPDGSNFTLKIRSTKLEDSAMYFCASSEVRTYEQYFGPGTRLTVT.

CDR3 loop: CASSYLGNEQFF. In DNA, the CDR3 is TGTGCCAGCAGTTATTTAGGGAATGAGCAGTTCTTC. This rearrangement joins TRBV27 to TRBJ2-1; no clear D. The length of the CDR3 is 12 residues. Germline V gives CDR1 MNHEY, CDR2 SMNVEV (reference sequence). Trimming left V 4 bases short and J 7 bases short, with 8 bases between.

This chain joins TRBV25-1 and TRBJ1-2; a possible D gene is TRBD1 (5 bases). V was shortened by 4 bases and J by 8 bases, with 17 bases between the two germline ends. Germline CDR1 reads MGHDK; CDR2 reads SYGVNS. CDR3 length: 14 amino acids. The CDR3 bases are TGTGCCAGCAGTGGGGCGGGACCACTCTGGGGCTACACCTTC. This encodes CASSGAGPLWGYTF.

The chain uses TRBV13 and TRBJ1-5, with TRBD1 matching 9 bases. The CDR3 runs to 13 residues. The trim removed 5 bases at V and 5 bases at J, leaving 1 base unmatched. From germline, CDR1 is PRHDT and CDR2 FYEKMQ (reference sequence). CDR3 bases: TGTGCCAGCAGCCGGACAGGGGATCAGCCCCAGCATTTT. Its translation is CASSRTGDQPQHF.

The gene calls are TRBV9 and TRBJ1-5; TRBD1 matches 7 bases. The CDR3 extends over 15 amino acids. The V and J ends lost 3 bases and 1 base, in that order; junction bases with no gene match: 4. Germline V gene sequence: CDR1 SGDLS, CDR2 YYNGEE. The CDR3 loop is CASSAQGGSNQPQHF. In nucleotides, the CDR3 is TGTGCCAGCAGCGCGCAGGGGGGCAGCAATCAGCCCCAGCATTTT.